The T cell receptor beta chain described here comes from a study of T cells in Graves' hyperthyroidism and ophthalmopathy. General study points: Using 13 V-J features, a model discriminated ophthalmopathy from stable hyperthyroidism.

RNA transcripts were the template for amplifying TCR beta CDR3 regions. Carried out on the TCR CDR3, a first-round RT-PCR used the HTBI primer set. TCRdb fed the multiplex PCR reads into MiXCR, producing one record per CDR3 protein. Of about 550,000 distinct CDR3 sequences in the sample, less than 25% were seen once. Germline V gene data show CDR1 as DFQATT and CDR2 as SNEGSKA (reference sequence). This CDR3 is built from 13 residues. V was pared by 0 bases and J by 1 base, with 7 bases between. This clonotype was recorded at least ten times. Its specificity is unknown. Sequencing was performed on blood. The rearrangement links TRBV20-1 to TRBJ2-7; D is undetermined. The sequence came from a man between 18 and 29 years old with Graves' hyperthyroidism. CDR3 protein: CSARDRFSYEQYF. CDR3 in DNA: TGCAGTGCTAGAGACAGGTTTTCCTACGAGCAGTACTTC.